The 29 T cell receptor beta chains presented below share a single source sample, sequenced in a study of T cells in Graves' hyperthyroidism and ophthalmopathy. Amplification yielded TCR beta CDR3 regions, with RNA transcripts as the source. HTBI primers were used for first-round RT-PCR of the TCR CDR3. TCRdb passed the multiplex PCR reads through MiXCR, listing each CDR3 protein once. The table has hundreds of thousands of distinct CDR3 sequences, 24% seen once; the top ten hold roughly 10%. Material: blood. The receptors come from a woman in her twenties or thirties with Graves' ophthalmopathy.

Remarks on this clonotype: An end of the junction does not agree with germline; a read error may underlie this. The CDR3 DNA reads TGTCCCAGCAGACTCGGACAGAGTTACGAGCAGTACTTC. Residues: CPSRLGQSYEQYF. The chain joins TRBV28 to TRBJ2-7; perhaps TRBD1 as D (6 bases). CDR3 length: 13 residues. Germline-derived CDR1 and CDR2 are MDHEN and SYDVKM.

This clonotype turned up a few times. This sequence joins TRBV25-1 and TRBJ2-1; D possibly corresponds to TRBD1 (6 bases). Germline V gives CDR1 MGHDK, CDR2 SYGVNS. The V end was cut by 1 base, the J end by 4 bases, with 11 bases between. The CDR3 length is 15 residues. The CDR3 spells CASSESTGRYNEQFF. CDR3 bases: TGTGCCAGCAGTGAATCGACAGGCAGATACAATGAGCAGTTCTTC. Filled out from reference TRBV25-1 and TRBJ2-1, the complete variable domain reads EADIYQTPRYLVIGTGKKITLECSQTMGHDKMYWYQQDPGMELHLIHYSYGVNSTEKGDLSSESTVSRIRTEHFPLTLESARPSHTSQYLCASSESTGRYNEQFFGPGTRLTVL.

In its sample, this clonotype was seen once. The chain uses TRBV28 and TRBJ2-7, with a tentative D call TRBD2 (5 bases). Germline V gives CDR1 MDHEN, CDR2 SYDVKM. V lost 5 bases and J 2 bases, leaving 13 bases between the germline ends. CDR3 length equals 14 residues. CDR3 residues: CASSVHLGAYEQYF. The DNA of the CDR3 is TGTGCCAGCAGTGTACACCTCGGGGCCTACGAGCAGTACTTC.

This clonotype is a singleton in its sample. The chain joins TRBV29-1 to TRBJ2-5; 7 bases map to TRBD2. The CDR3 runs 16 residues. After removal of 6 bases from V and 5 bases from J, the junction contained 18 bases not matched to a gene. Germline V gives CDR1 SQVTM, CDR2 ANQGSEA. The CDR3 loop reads CSVQSGGFSFLETQYF. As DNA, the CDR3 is TGCAGCGTCCAGTCGGGGGGATTCTCGTTTTTGGAGACCCAGTACTTC.

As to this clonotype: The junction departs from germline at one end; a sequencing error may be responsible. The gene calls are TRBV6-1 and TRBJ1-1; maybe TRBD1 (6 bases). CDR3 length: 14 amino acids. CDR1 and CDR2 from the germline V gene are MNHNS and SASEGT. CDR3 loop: CASSPRTENTEACF. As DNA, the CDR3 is TGTGCCAGCAGTCCTCGGACAGAGAACACTGAAGCTTGCTTT.

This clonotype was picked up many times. CDR3 sequence (DNA): TGCGCCAGCAGCCAAGATGCGCAGTTCACCGGGGAGCTGTTTTTT. Encoded protein: CASSQDAQFTGELFF. The V call is TRBV4-1, the J call TRBJ2-2; D not resolved. The germline V gene has CDR1 MGHRA and CDR2 YSYEKL. CDR3 length: 15 residues. The V gene lost 0 bases and the J gene lost 4 bases, with 9 bases spanning the gap.

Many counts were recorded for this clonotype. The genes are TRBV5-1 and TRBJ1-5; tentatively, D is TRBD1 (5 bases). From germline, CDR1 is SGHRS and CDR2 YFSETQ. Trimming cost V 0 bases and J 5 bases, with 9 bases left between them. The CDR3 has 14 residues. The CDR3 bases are TGCGCCAGCAGCTTGGGACAGCTGGATCAGCCCCAGCATTTT. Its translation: CASSLGQLDQPQHF.

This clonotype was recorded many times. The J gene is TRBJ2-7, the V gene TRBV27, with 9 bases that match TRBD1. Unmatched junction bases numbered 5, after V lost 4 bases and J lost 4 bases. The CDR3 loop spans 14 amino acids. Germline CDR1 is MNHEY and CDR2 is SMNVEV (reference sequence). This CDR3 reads CASSSGTGLYEQYF. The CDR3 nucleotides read TGTGCCAGCAGTTCCGGGACAGGGCTGTACGAGCAGTACTTC.

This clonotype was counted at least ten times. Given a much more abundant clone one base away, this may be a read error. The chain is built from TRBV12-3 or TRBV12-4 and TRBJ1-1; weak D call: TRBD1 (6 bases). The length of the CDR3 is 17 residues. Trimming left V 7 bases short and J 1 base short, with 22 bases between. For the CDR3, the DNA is TGTGCCAGCAACCCCATTTGGGGGCCACACCCGAACACTGAAGCTTTCTTT. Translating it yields CASNPIWGPHPNTEAFF.

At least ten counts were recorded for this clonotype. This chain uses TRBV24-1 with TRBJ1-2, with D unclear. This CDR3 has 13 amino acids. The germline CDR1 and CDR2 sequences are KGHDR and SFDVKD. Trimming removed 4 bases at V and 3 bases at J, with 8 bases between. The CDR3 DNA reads TGTGCCACCAGTGAGATGGGCTACTATGGCTACACCTTC. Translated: CATSEMGYYGYTF.

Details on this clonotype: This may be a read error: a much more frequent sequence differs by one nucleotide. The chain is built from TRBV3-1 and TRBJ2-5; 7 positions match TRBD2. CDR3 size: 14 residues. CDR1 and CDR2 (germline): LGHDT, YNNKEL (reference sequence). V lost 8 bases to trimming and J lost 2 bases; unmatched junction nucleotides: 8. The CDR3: CASAPAGKQETQYF. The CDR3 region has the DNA TGTGCCAGCGCCCCAGCGGGGAAGCAAGAGACCCAGTACTTC.

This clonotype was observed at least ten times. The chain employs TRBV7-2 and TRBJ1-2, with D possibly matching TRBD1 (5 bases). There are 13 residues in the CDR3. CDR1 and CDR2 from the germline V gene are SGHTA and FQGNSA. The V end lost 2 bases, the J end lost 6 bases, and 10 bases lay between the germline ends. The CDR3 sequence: CASSLMTANGYTF. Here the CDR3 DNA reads TGTGCCAGCAGCTTAATGACAGCGAATGGCTACACCTTC.

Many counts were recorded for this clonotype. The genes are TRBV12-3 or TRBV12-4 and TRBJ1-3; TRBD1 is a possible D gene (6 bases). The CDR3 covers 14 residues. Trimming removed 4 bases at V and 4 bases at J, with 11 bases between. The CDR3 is CASSSQGIGNTIYF. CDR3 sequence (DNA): TGTGCCAGCAGTTCACAGGGAATAGGAAACACCATATATTTT.

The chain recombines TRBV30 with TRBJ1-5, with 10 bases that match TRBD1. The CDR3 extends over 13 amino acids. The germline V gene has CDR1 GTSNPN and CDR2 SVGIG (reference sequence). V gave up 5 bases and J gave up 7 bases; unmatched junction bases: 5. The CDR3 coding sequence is TGTGCCTGGGGACAGGGGGGAGGGCAGCCCCAGCATTTT. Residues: CAWGQGGGQPQHF.

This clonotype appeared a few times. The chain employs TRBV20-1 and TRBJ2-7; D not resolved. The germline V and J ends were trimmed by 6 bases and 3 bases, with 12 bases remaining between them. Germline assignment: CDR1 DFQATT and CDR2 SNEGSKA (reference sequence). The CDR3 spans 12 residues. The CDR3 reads CSAGKGNYEQYF. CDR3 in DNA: TGCAGTGCGGGGAAAGGAAACTACGAGCAGTACTTC.

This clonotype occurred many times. The CDR3 coding sequence is TGTGCCAGCAGCCATAGCCAGGACAGGGTTTACGAGCAGTACTTC. This translates into CASSHSQDRVYEQYF. The gene calls are TRBV7-2 and TRBJ2-7, with TRBD1 matching over 8 bases. Germline lookup yields CDR1 SGHTA and CDR2 FQGNSA. The CDR3 has 15 amino acids. V was pared by 5 bases and J by 4 bases, with 10 bases of the junction left unmatched.

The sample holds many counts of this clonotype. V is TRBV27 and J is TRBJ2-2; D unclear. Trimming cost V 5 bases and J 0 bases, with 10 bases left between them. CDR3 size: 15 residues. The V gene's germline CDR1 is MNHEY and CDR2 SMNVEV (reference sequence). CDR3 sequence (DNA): TGTGCCAGCAGTCTCGTTTTAGCGAACACCGGGGAGCTGTTTTTT. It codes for CASSLVLANTGELFF.

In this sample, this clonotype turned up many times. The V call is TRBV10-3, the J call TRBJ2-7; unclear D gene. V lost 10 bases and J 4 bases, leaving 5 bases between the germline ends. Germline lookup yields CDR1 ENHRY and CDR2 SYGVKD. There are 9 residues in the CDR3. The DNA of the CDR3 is TGTGCCACCGTATACGAGCAGTACTTC. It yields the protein CATVYEQYF.

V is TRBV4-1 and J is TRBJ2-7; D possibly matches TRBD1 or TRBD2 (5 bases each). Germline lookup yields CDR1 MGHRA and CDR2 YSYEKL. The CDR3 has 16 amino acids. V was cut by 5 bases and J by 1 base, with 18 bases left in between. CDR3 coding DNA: TGCGCCAGCAGCAACCGGGACGACGAGATTTCCTACGAGCAGTACTTC. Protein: CASSNRDDEISYEQYF.

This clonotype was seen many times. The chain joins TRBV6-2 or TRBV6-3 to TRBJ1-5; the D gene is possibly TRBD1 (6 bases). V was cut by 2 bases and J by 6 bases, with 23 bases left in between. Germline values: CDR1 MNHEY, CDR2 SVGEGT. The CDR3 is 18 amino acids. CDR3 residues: CASSYTDIFGRGVQPQHF. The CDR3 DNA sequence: TGTGCCAGCAGTTACACCGACATCTTTGGCAGGGGAGTTCAGCCCCAGCATTTT.

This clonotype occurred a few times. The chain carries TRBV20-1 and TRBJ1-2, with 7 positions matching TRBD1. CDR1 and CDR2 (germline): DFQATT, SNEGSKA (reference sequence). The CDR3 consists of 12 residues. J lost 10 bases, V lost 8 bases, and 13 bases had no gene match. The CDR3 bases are TGCAGTCCCCTGGGGGACAGAGATCCCTACACCTTC. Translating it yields CSPLGDRDPYTF.

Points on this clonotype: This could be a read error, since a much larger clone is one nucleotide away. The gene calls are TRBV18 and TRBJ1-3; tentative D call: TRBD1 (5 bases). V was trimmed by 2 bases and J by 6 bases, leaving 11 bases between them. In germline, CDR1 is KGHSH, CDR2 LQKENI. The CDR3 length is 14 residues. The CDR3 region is CASSPGDSVNTIYF. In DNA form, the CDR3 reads TGTGCCAGCTCACCAGGGGACTCCGTAAACACCATATATTTT.

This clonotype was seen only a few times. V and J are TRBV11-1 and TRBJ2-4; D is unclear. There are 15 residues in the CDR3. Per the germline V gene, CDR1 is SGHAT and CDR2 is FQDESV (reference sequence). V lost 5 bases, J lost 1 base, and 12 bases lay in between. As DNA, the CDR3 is TGTGCCAGCAGCCGCCCTACTCCGGCCAAAAACATTCAGTACTTC. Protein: CASSRPTPAKNIQYF.

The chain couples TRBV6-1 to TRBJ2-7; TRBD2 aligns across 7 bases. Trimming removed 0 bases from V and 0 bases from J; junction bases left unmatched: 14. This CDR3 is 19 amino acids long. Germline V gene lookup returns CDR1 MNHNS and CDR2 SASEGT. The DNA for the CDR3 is TGTGCCAGCAGTGAAGCGCGGAGAGGGGTCGCGGGGGTCTCCTACGAGCAGTACTTC. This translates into CASSEARRGVAGVSYEQYF.

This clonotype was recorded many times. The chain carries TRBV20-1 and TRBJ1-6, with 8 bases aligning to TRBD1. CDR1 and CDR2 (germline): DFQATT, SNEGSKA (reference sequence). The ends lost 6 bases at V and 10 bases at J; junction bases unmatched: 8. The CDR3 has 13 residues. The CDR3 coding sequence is TGCAGTGCCCCGGGACAGGACGGGTCACCCCTCCACTTT. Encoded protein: CSAPGQDGSPLHF.

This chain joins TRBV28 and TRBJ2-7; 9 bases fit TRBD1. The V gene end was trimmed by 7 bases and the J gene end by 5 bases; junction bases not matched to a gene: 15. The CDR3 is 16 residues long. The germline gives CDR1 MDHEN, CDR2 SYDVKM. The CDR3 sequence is CASTSGQGSWPHEQYF. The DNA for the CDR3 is TGTGCCAGCACGTCCGGACAGGGGTCCTGGCCCCACGAGCAGTACTTC.

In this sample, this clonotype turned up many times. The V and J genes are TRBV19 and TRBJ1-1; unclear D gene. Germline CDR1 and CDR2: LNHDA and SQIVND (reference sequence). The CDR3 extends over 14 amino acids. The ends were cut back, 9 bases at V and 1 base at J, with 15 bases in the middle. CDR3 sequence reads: CASQDWRRNTEAFF. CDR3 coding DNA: TGTGCCAGCCAGGACTGGCGTCGGAACACTGAAGCTTTCTTT.

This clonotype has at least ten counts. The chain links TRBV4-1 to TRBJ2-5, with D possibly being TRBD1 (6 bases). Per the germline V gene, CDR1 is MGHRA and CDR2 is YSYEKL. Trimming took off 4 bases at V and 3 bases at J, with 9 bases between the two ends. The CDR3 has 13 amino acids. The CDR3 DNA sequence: TGCGCCAGCAGCCGTTACAGGGAAGAGACCCAGTACTTC. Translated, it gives CASSRYREETQYF.

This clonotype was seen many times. The CDR3 is CASSPGGSREAFF. The CDR3 DNA reads TGTGCCAGCAGCCCGGGGGGGAGCCGTGAAGCTTTCTTT. The chain has TRBV11-3 and TRBJ1-1; weak D call: TRBD1 (5 bases). Germline assignment: CDR1 SGHNT and CDR2 YENEEA. V lost 5 bases and J 7 bases, leaving 14 bases between the germline ends. The CDR3 is 13 amino acids. Looking up the rest from reference TRBV11-3 and TRBJ1-1 gives the full variable domain: EAGVVQSPRYKIIEKKQPVAFWCNPISGHNTLYWYLQNLGQGPELLIRYENEEAVDDSQLPKDRFSAERLKGVDSTLKIQPAELGDSAVYLCASSPGGSREAFFGQGTRLTVV.